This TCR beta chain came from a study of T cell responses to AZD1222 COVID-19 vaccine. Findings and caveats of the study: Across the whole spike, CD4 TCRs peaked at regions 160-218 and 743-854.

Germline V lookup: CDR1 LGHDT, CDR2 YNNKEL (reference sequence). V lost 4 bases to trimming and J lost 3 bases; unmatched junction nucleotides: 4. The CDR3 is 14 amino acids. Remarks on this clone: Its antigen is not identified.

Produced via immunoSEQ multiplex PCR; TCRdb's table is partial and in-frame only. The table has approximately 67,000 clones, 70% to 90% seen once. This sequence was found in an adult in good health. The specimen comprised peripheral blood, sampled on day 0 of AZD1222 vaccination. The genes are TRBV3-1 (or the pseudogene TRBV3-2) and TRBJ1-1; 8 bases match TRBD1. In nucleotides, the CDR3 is TGTGCCAGCAGCCTTCGACAGGGGTACACTGAAGCTTTCTTT. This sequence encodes CASSLRQGYTEAFF.